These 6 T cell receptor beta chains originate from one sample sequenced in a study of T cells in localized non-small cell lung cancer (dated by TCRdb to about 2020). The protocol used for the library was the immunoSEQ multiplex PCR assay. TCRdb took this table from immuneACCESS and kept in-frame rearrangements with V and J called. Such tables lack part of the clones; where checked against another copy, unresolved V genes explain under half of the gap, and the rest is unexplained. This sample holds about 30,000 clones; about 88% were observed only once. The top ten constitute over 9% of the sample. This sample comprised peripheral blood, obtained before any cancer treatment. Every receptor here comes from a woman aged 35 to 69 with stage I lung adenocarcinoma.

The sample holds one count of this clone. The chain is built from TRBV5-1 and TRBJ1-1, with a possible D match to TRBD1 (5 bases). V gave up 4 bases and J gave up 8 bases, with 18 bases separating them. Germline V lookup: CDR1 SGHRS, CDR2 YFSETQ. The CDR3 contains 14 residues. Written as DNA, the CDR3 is TGCGCCAGCAGCGGCGTTGACCGACAGAAGGAAGCTTTCTTT. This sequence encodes CASSGVDRQKEAFF.

CDR3 residues: CASSHSGQGSETQYF. In nucleotides, the CDR3 is TGTGCCAGCAGCCATAGCGGACAGGGGTCAGAGACCCAGTACTTC. The chain employs TRBV7-9 and TRBJ2-5, with TRBD1 matching 9 bases. The V gene end was trimmed by 5 bases and the J gene end by 4 bases; junction bases not matched to a gene: 8. This CDR3 region has 15 residues. From germline, CDR1 is SEHNR and CDR2 FQNEAQ (reference sequence).

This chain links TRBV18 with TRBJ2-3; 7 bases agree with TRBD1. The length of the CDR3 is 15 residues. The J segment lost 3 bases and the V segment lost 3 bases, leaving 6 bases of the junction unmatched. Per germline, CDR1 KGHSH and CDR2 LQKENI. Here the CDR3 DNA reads TGTGCCAGCTCACCTCCTTGGACAGGTACAGATACGCAGTATTTT. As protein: CASSPPWTGTDTQYF.

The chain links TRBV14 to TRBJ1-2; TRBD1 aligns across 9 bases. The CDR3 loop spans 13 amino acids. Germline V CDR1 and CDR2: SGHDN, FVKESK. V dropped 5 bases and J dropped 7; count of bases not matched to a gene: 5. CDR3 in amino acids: CASSTQGALGYTF. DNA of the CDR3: TGTGCCAGCAGCACACAGGGGGCGCTTGGCTACACCTTC.

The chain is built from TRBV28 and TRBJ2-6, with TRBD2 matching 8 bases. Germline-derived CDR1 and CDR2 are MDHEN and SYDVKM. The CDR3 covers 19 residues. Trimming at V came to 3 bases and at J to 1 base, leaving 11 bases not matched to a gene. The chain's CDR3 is CASSFQAGEIESGANVLTF. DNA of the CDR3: TGTGCCAGCAGTTTCCAAGCGGGAGAGATCGAATCTGGGGCCAACGTCCTGACTTTC.

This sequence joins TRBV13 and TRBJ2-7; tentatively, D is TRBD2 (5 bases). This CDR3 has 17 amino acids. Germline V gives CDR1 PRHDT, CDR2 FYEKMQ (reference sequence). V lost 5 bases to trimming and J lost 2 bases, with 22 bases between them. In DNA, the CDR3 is TGTGCCAGCAGCCCATATAATCCCGGGAAAACCGCCTACGAGCAGTACTTC. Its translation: CASSPYNPGKTAYEQYF.